This record covers a single T cell receptor (beta chain). This entry is derived from a study of blood T cell repertoires in COVID-19. Study at large: T cells, B-cell-depleted T cells, or PBMCs supplied cDNA or gDNA.

CDR3 length: 15 amino acids. The germline V gene has CDR1 MDHEN and CDR2 SYDVKM. V gave up 2 bases and J gave up 4 bases, with 12 bases separating them. Seattle patients were enrolled while actively infected and followed longitudinally. TCRdb's table, derived via immunoSEQ multiplex PCR, lists solely in-frame clones and lacks some. The sample carries approximately 290,000 clones, roughly 92% recorded once. J is TRBJ1-3 and V is TRBV28; possibly TRBD1 for D (5 bases). The origin of this receptor is a young woman with COVID-19, enrolled during active disease. Source material: peripheral blood. The CDR3, as DNA: TGTGCCAGCAGTTTAATGGGCGCAGGGGGAAACACCATATATTTT. Its protein is CASSLMGAGGNTIYF.